This paragraph covers one T cell receptor (beta chain) sequence. The antigen remains unidentified. This sample was included in a study of CD8 T cell repertoires and HIV-1 epitope variants. V was trimmed by 10 bases and J by 3 bases, leaving 13 bases between them. Germline V gene data show CDR1 as MNHEY and CDR2 as SMNVEV (reference sequence). This CDR3 has 13 amino acids. TCR beta CDR3 was sequenced at survey depth on immunoSEQ. Measured with immunoSEQ multiplex PCR; TCRdb has only the in-frame clones, and not every one. There are 850 to 1,300 clones in the sample; just under 70% occur only once, and about 44% lies in the top ten.

The TCR was taken from a male donor with HIV. The chain has TRBV27 and TRBJ2-1, with a possible D match to TRBD2 (6 bases). Sequenced sample: cultured CD8+ T cells derived from PBMCs. For the CDR3, the DNA is TGTGCCACGGGCGGTAGCGGCTACAATGAGCAGTTCTTC. Translating it yields CATGGSGYNEQFF.